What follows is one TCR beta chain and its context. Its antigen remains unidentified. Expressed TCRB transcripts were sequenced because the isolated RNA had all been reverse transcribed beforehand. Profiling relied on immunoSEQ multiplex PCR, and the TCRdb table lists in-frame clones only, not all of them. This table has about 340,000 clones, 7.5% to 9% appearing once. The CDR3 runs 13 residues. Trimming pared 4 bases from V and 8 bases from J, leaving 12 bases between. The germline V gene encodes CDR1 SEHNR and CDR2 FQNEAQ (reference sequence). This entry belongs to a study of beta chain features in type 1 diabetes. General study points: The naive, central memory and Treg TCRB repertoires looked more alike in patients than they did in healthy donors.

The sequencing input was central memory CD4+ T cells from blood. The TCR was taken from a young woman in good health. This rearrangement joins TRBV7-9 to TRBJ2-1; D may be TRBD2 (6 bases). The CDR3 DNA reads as TGTGCCAGCAGCTACTCCTCGGGGGATGAGCAGTTCTTC. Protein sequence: CASSYSSGDEQFF.